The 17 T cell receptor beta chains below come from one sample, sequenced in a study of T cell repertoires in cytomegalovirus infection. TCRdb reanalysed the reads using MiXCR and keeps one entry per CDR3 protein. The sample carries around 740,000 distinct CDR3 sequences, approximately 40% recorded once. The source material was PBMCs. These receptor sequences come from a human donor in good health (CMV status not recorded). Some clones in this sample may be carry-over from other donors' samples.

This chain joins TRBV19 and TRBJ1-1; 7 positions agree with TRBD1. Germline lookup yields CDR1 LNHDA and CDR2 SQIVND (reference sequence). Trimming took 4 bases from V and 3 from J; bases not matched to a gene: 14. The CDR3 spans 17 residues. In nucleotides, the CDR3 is TGTGCCAGTAGTACTGACAGGGCATTTGATAAGGACACTGAAGCTTTCTTT. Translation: CASSTDRAFDKDTEAFF.

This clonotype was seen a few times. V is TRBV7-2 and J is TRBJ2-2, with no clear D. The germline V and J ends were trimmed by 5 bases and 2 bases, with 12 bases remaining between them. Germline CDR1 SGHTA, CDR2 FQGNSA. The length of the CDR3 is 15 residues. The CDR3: CASSESGPNTGELFF. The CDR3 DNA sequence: TGTGCCAGCAGCGAGTCTGGTCCTAACACCGGGGAGCTGTTTTTT.

CDR3 sequence reads: CASSLAPQGARQPQHF. The CDR3, as DNA: TGTGCCAGCAGTTTGGCCCCCCAGGGGGCTCGTCAGCCCCAGCATTTT. The chain has TRBV12-3 or TRBV12-4 and TRBJ1-5, with 8 nucleotides matching TRBD1. The CDR3 is 16 amino acids. V lost 3 bases to trimming and J lost 6 bases; unmatched junction nucleotides: 10.

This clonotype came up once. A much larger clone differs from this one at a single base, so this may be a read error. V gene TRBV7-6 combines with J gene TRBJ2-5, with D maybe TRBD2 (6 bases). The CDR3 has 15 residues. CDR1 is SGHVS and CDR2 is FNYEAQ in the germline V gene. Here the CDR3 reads CASSLAVGNQETQSF. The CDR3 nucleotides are TGTGCTAGCAGCTTAGCGGTGGGCAACCAAGAGACCCAGTCCTTC.

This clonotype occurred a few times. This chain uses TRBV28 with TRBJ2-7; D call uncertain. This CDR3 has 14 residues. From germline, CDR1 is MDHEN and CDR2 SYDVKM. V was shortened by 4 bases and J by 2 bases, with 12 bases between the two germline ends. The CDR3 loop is CASSYSVSAYEQYF. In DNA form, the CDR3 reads TGTGCCAGCAGTTATAGTGTTTCTGCCTACGAGCAGTACTTC.

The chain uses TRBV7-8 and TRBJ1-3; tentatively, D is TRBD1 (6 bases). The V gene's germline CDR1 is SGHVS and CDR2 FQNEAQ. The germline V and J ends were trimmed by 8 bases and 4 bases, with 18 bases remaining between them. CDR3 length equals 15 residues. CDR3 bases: TGTGCCAGCTCACCGGGACATGGCGAAGGAAACACCATATATTTT. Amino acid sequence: CASSPGHGEGNTIYF. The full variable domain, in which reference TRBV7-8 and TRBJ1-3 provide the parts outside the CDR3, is GAGVSQSPRYKVAKRGQDVALRCDPISGHVSLFWYQQALGQGPEFLTYFQNEAQLDKSGLPSDRFFAERPEGSVSTLKIQRTQQEDSAVYLCASSPGHGEGNTIYFGEGSWLTVV.

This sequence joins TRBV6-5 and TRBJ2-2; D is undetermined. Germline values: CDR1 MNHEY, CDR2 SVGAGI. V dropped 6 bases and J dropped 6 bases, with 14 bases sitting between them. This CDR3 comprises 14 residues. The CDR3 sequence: CASSPSPGAGELFF. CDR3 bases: TGTGCCAGCAGCCCTTCTCCTGGGGCCGGGGAGCTGTTTTTT.

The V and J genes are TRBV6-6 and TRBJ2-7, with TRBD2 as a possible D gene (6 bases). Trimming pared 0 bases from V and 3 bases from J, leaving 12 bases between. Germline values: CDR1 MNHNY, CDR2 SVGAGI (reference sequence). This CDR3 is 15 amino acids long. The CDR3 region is CASSYSGGPNYEQYF. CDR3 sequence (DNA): TGTGCCAGCAGTTACTCGGGGGGTCCTAACTACGAGCAGTACTTC.

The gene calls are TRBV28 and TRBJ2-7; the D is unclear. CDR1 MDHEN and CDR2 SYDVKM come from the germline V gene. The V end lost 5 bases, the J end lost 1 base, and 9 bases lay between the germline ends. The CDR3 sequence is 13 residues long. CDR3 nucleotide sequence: TGTGCCAGCAGTATCGGCAGTTCCTACGAGCAGTACTTC. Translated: CASSIGSSYEQYF.

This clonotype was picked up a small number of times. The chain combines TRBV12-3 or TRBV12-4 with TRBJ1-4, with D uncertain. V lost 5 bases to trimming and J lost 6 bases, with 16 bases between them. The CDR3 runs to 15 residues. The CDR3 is CASSARSPGYEKLFF. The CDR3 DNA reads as TGTGCCAGCAGTGCCCGTAGTCCCGGTTATGAAAAACTGTTTTTT.

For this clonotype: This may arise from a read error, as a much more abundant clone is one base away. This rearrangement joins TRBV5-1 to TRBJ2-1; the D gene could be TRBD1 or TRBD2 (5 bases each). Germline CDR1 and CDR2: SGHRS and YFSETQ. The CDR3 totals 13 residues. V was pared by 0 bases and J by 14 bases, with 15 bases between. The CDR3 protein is CASSLGDAEDKFF. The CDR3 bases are TGCGCCAGCAGCTTGGGGGACGCCGAGGATAAGTTCTTC.

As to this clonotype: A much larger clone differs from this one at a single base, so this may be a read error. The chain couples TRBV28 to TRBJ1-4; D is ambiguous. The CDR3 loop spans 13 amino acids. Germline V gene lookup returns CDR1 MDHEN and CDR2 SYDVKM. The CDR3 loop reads CASSLGVGLKLLF. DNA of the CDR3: TGTGCCAGCAGTTTGGGCGTAGGGTTAAAACTGTTGTTT. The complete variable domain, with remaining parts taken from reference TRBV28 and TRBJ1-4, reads DVKVTQSSRYLVKRTGEKVFLECVQDMDHENMFWYRQDPGLGLRLIYFSYDVKMKEKGDIPEGYSVSREKKERFSLILESASTNQTSMYLCASSLGVGLKLLFGSGTQLSVL.

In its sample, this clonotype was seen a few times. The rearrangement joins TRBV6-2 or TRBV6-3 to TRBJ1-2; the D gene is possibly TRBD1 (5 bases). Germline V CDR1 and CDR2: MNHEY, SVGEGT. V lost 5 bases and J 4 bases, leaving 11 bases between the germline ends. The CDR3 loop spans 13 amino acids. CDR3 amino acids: CASSGARVYGYTF. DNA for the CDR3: TGTGCCAGCAGTGGGGCGCGTGTCTATGGCTACACCTTC.

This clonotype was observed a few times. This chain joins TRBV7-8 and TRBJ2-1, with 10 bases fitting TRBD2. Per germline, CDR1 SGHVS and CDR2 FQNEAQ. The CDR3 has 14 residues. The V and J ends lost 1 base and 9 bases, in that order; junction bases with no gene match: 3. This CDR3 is CASSLGLAGVEQFF. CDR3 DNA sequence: TGTGCCAGCAGCTTAGGTCTAGCGGGGGTTGAGCAGTTCTTC.

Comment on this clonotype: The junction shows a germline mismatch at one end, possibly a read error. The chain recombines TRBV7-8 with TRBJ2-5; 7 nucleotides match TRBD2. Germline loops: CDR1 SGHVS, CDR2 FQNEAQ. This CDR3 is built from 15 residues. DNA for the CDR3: TGTTCCAGCAGCTTATACGGGAGGAGGGGAGAGACCCAGTACTTC. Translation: CSSSLYGRRGETQYF.

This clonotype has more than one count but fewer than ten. The CDR3 loop reads CASSDRGGDYRSEKLFF. CDR3 nucleotide sequence: TGTGCCAGCAGTGACAGGGGCGGGGATTACAGGTCCGAAAAACTGTTTTTT. The gene calls are TRBV6-5 and TRBJ1-4; 8 positions agree with TRBD1. Germline V CDR1 and CDR2: MNHEY, SVGAGI. This CDR3 is built from 17 residues. Trimming cost V 5 bases and J 8 bases; bases outside gene matches: 16.

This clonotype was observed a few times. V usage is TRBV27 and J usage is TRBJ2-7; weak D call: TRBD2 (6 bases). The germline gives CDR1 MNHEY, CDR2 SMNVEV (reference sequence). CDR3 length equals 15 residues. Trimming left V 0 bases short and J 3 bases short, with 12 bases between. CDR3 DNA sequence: TGTGCCAGCAGTTTATCAACGGGGGTCGGCTACGAGCAGTACTTC. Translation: CASSLSTGVGYEQYF.